This T cell receptor (beta chain) was identified during a study of vaccination effects on CD4 cells after COVID-19. For this clone: Its antigen remains unknown.

Germline lookup yields CDR1 GTSNPN and CDR2 SVGIG (reference sequence). The V end was cut by 2 bases, the J end by 7 bases, with 11 bases between. The CDR3 consists of 12 residues. Repertoires were generated with immunoSEQ multiplex PCR, while TCRdb's copy carries only in-frame clones and drops some. In the table there are 15,000 or so clones, approximately 70% of which are singletons. ViraFEST assay sequencing came after antigen-specific CD4+ T cells were expanded with viral peptide pools. The authors isolated CD4+ T cells after roughly eleven days of culture. Participants received two doses of either the BNT162b2 or mRNA-1273 vaccine. A few million PBMC per well were cultured with around 9.1 IU/ml IL-2 and about 10 ug/ml peptides. Half the medium was replaced with IL-2 medium on days 3 and 7.

The rearrangement links TRBV30 to TRBJ1-2, with D hard to call. This TCR was sampled from a human donor who received a COVID-19 vaccine. The specimen was CD4+ T cells from PBMCs cultured with SARS-CoV-2 spike peptides, collected after COVID-19 vaccination. DNA of the CDR3: TGTGCCTGGAGTCGGCCCCCGTTTGGCTACACCTTC. Translation gives CAWSRPPFGYTF.